This T cell receptor beta chain was obtained from a study of blood T cells in healthy people across ages (dated by TCRdb to the mid-2010s). About the study as a whole: Template switching captured roughly one uniquely barcoded TCR beta cDNA molecule per two T cells in model experiments. The study measured age-related changes in TCR beta repertoire diversity using deep sequencing normalized with unique cDNA molecular identifiers. The donors were divided into four age groups: young (average approximately 17 years), middle-aged (about 39), aged (approximately 62) and long-lived (roughly 82). To avoid experimental bias, donors of different ages were distributed randomly across sequencing lanes. For two donors (one aged 18 to 29 and one aged 80 or older), the study analyzed two additional independent replicas of 1 million unique cDNA reads from the same blood draw. Results the study describes overall, beyond this receptor: As age increased, observed TCR beta diversity per million T cells dropped in a roughly linear way, and a significant reduction was already evident by age around 41. Bulk unsorted PBMC profiling prevented conclusive comparison of naive and antigen-experienced compartments. Estimates of total diversity based on one million sequenced T cells were considered lower bounds and underestimates. Observed TCR beta diversity correlated strongly with the percentage of naive T cells measured by flow cytometry. Because the CMV infection status of the donors was unknown, age-related changes in expanded clonotypes may potentially have been confounded. Compared with the aged group, more naive CD4+ T cells, fewer expanded clones and increased TCR diversity were shown by the long-lived group, suggesting age selection.

The CDR3 goes from the cysteine to the phenylalanine over 17 residues. CDR3 DNA is the only sequence kept; it has 51 bases, read in frame from the first base. V was cut back by 7 bases and J by 0 bases, leaving a gap of 17 bases between them. Per the germline V gene, SGHRS is the CDR1 and YFSETQ is the CDR2. Libraries were constructed by 5' RACE. Sequenced using an Illumina HiSeq 2500. A second PCR of roughly 7 to 11 cycles was performed with a sample-barcoded 5' primer and a J-beta primer mix. Each TCR beta cDNA molecule received a unique molecular identifier from a template-switch 5' adaptor carrying 12 random nucleotides. At least 2.5 million CDR3-containing paired-end reads were obtained from each sample. First-strand cDNA was synthesized from all RNA with the Mint cDNA synthesis kit, primed by a TRBC-specific oligonucleotide. Following uracil-DNA glycosylase treatment, a first 18-cycle PCR with universal primers M1SS and BC2_uni_R was performed on all cDNA. For the original study's pipeline: For normalization, 1 million high-quality reads were randomly selected from each sample, with every read carrying a distinct molecular identifier. Reads sharing molecular identifiers were discarded rather than binned into consensus sequences. CDR3 identification, clonotype clustering and error correction used MiTCR with a Q25 quality threshold and the strictest error-elimination algorithm. A nonparametric unseen species model using Euler transformation provided a lower-bound estimate of total TCR beta diversity. TCRdb reprocessed the public reads (quality trimming at Q25 with fastp, clone calling with MiXCR) and kept in-frame beta chains. Entries are consolidated by CDR3 protein sequence, retaining the most common genes and DNA. TCRdb's processing, not the study's, gives the V and J calls here. The sample profile shows approximately 1.5 million distinct CDR3 sequences; 30% to 35% of them were found once. The ten largest clones add up to 11% of the sample.

The donors were roughly 39 Caucasian individuals from Russia, aged roughly 6 to 100 years, who were systemically healthy. Each donor gave about 11 milliliters of peripheral blood, drawn into EDTA-treated Vacutainer tubes. Ficoll-Paque density-gradient centrifugation was used to isolate PBMCs, with at least 7 million per sample. Total RNA was extracted from PBMCs with Trizol reagent, with at least 5.5 micrograms obtained per sample. For every donor, flow cytometry on a PBMC aliquot measured the percentage of naive CD45RAhigh/CD27high T cells. This clonotype has more than one count but fewer than ten. Its binding antigen is unknown. The sample holds no much larger clone one base away, and base qualities are not on file.

The sequenced sample was blood. The sequence derives from a woman in her twenties or thirties in good health. The chain is encoded by TRBV5-1 joined to TRBJ2-6; TRBD1 is a weak D gene call, 6 bases matching. The CDR3 reads CASEGQNENSGANVLTF. The sequence in DNA is TGCGCCAGCGAAGGACAGAATGAAAACTCTGGGGCCAACGTCCTGACTTTC.